Described below is a single T cell receptor (beta chain) sequence and its context. Its specificity is unknown. This entry comes from a study of graft-versus-host responses after intestinal transplantation. Overall study: Anti-thymocyte globulin induction preceded about 3 years of tacrolimus and steroid maintenance in all recipients. Study-level points and caveats: Where graft-donor T cell macrochimerism was present, patients had high graft-versus-host to host-versus-graft clonal ratios in allografts. Marrow from the recipient contained GvH clones, some of which had appeared first in ileum or blood. The study associated peak circulating GvH clone levels with early post-transplant HvG declines.

Clones were sequenced by immunoSEQ multiplex PCR, and TCRdb holds only the in-frame ones, with some missing. The sample holds over 100,000 clones, just under 95% seen once. This CDR3 region has 15 residues. V lost 1 base, J lost 0 bases, and 10 bases lay in between. Germline CDR1 and CDR2: SQVTM and ANQGSEA. The chain is built from TRBV29-1 and TRBJ2-1, with D possibly TRBD2 on 6 matching bases. Sample: unstimulated CD8+ T cells sorted from spleen or lymph node cells, taken before transplant. The source of this sequence is a human donor who was the organ donor for an intestinal transplant. CDR3 protein: CSVEGEVSSYNEQFF. In DNA form, the CDR3 reads TGCAGCGTTGAAGGGGAGGTTAGCTCCTACAATGAGCAGTTCTTC.